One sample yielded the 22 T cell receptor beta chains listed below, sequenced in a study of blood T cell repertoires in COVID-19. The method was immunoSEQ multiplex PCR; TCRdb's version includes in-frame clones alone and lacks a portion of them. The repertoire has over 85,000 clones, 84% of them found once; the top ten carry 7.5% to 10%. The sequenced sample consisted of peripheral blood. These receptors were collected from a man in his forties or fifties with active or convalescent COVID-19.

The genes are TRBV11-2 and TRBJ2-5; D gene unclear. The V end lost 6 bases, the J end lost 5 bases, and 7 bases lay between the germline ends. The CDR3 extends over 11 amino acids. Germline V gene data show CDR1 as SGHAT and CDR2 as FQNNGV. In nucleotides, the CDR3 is TGTGCCAGCAGTTCCCTTGAGACCCAGTACTTC. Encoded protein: CASSSLETQYF.

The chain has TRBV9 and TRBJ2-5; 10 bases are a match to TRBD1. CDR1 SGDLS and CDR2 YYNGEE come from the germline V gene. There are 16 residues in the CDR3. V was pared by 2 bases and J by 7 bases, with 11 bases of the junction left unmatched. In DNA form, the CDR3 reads TGTGCCAGCAGCGTCAGTTCCGGGACAGGGGTTGTGACCCAGTACTTC. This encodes CASSVSSGTGVVTQYF.

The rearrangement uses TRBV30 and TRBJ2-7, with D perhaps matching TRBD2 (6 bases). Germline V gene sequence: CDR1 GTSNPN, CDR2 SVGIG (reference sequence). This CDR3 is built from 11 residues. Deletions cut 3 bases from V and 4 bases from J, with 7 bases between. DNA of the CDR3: TGTGCCTGGAGCGGGGGATACGAGCAGTACTTC. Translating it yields CAWSGGYEQYF. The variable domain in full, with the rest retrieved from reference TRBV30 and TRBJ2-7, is SQTIHQWPATLVQPVGSPLSLECTVEGTSNPNLYWYRQAAGRGLQLLFYSVGIGQISSEVPQNLSASRPQDRQFILSSKKLLLSDSGFYLCAWSGGYEQYFGPGTRLTVT.

The CDR3 DNA reads TGTGCCTGGAGTGTACGGGCAGGACAACCAAACACCATATATTTT. This sequence encodes CAWSVRAGQPNTIYF. The rearrangement links TRBV30 to TRBJ1-3; a weak D match, TRBD1 (5 bases). The V end lost 0 bases, the J end lost 6 bases, and 15 bases lay between the germline ends. Germline CDR1 GTSNPN, CDR2 SVGIG (reference sequence). CDR3 size: 15 residues.

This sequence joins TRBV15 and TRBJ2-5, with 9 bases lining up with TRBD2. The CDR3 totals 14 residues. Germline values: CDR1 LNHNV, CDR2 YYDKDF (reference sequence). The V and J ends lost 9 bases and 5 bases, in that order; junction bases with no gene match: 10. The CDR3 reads CATTGGGAVETQYF. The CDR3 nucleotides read TGTGCCACGACGGGCGGGGGGGCCGTTGAGACCCAGTACTTC.

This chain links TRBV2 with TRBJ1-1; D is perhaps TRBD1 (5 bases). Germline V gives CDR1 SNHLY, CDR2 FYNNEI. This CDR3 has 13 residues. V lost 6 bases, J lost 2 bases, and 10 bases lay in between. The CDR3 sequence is CASRGLTNTEAFF. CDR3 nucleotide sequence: TGTGCCAGCAGGGGGCTCACTAACACTGAAGCTTTCTTT.

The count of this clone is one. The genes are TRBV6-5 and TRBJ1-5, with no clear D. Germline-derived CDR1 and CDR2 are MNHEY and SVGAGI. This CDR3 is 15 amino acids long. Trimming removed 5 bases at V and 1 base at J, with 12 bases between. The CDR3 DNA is TGTGCCAGCAGTCAGACGAAGCGGAGCAATCAGCCCCAGCATTTT. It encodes CASSQTKRSNQPQHF.

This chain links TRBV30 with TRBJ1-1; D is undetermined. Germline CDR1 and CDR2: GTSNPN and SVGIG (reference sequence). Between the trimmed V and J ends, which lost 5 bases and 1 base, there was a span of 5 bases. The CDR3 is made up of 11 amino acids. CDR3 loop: CAWDRNTEAFF. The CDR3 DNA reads TGTGCCTGGGATAGGAACACTGAAGCTTTCTTT.

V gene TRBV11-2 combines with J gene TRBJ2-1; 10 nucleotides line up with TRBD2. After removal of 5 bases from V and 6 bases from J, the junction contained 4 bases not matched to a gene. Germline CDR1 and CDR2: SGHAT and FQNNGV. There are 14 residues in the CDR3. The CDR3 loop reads CASSLSSGGNEQFF. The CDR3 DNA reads TGTGCCAGCAGCCTCTCTAGCGGGGGCAATGAGCAGTTCTTC.

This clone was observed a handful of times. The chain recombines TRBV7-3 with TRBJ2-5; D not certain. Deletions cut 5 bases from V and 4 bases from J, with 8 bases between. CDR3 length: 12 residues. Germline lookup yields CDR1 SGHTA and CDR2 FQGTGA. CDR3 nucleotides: TGTGCCAGCAGCCCTGACACAGAGACCCAGTACTTC. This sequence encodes CASSPDTETQYF.

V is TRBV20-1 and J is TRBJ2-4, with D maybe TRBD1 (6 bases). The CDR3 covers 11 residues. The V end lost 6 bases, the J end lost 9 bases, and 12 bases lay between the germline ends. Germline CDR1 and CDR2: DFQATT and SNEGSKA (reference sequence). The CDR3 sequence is CSAPQGPIQYF. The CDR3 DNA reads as TGCAGTGCCCCACAGGGTCCCATTCAGTACTTC.

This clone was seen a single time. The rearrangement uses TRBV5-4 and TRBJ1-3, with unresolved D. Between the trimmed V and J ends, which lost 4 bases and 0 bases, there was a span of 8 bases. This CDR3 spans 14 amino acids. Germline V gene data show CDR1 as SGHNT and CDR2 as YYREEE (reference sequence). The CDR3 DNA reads TGTGCCAGCAGCCACGGGAACTCTGGAAACACCATATATTTT. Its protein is CASSHGNSGNTIYF.

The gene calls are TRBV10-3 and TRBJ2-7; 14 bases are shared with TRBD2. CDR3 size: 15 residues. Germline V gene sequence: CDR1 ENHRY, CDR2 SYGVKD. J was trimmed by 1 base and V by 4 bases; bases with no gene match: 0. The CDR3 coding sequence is TGTGCCATCAGTGGACTAGCGGGGGGGTCCTACGAGCAGTACTTC. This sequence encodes CAISGLAGGSYEQYF.

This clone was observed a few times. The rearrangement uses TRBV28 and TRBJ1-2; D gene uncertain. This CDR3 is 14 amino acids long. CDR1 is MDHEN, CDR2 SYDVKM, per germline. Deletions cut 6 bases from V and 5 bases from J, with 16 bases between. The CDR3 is CASSGESPNYGYTF. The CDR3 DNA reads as TGTGCCAGCAGCGGAGAGTCGCCCAATTATGGCTACACCTTC.

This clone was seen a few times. The CDR3, as DNA: TGTGCCAGCAGCGAGGGCGCGACTAATGAAAAACTGTTTTTT. It yields the protein CASSEGATNEKLFF. J is TRBJ1-4 and V is TRBV14, with D hard to call. The CDR3 has 14 residues. Trimming took off 5 bases at V and 2 bases at J, with 9 bases between the two ends. Germline CDR1 is SGHDN and CDR2 is FVKESK.

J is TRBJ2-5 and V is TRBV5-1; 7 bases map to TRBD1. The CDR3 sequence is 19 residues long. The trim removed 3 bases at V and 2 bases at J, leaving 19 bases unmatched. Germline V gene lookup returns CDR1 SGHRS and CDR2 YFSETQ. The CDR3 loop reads CASSSGRSPTAGGQETQYF. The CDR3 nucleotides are TGCGCCAGCAGCTCCGGCCGTTCGCCGACGGCAGGGGGACAAGAGACCCAGTACTTC.

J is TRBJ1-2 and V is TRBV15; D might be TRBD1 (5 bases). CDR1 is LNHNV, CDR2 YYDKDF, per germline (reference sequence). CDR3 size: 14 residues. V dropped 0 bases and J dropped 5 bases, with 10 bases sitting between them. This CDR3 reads CATSRERGGYGYTF. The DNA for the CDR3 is TGTGCCACCAGCAGAGAAAGGGGTGGATATGGCTACACCTTC.

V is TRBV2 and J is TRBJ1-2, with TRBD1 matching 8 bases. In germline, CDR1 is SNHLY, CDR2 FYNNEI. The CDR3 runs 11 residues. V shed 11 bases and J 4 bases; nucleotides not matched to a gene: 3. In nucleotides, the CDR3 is TGTGCCGGAACAGGGGGCTATGGCTACACCTTC. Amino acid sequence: CAGTGGYGYTF.

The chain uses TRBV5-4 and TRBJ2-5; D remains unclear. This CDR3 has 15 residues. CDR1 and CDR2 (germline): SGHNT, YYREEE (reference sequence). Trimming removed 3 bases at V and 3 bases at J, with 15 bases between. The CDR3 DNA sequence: TGTGCCAGCAGCTATCGTCTAAATACTAAAGAGACCCAGTACTTC. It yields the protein CASSYRLNTKETQYF.

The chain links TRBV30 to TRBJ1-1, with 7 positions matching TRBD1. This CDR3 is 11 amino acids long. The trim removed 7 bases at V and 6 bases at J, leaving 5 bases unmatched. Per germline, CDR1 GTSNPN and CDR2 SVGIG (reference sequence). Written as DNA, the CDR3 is TGTGCCTCAAGGGGGCGGGCTGAAGCTTTCTTT. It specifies CASRGRAEAFF. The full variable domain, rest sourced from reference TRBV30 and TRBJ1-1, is SQTIHQWPATLVQPVGSPLSLECTVEGTSNPNLYWYRQAAGRGLQLLFYSVGIGQISSEVPQNLSASRPQDRQFILSSKKLLLSDSGFYLCASRGRAEAFFGQGTRLTVV.

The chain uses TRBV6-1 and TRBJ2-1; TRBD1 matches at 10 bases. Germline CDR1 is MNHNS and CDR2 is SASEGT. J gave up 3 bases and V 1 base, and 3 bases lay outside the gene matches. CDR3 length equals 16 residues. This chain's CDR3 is CASSEGGTGDYNEQFF. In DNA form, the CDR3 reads TGTGCCAGCAGTGAAGGGGGGACAGGGGACTACAATGAGCAGTTCTTC.

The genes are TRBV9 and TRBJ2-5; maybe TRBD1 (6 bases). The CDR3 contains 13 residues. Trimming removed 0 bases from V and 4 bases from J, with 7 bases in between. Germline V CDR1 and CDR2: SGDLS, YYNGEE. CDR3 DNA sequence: TGTGCCAGCAGCGTAGGAGGGGGAGAGACCCAGTACTTC. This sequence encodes CASSVGGGETQYF. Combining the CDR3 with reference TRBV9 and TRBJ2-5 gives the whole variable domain DSGVTQTPKHLITATGQRVTLRCSPRSGDLSVYWYQQSLDQGLQFLIQYYNGEERAKGNILERFSAQQFPDLHSELNLSSLELGDSALYFCASSVGGGETQYFGPGTRLLVL.